This passage covers 25 T cell receptor beta chains from one sample sequenced in a study of response to subunit inactivated influenza vaccine. TCRdb analysed the RT-PCR reads with MiXCR anew, one entry per CDR3 protein. The table includes 150,000 to 200,000 distinct CDR3 sequences, approximately 12% detected once. These data were also filed under a second study, of T cells expressing NK-cell markers. From that second work: 5'RACE template switching with UMIs generated TCR beta cDNA.

This sample comprised CD8+ T cells sorted from PBMCs, obtained less than 13 days after vaccination. These TCRs come from a man in his fifties or sixties who received an inactivated influenza vaccine.

The sample holds many counts of this clonotype. The V call is TRBV14, the J call TRBJ2-7, with D perhaps matching TRBD1 (6 bases). The CDR3 runs 14 residues. The germline V and J ends were trimmed by 4 bases and 3 bases, with 13 bases remaining between them. Germline CDR1 reads SGHDN; CDR2 reads FVKESK. This chain's CDR3 is CASSLLGQNYEQYF. CDR3 DNA: TGTGCCAGCAGCCTGCTCGGACAGAACTACGAGCAGTACTTC.

CDR3 in amino acids: CSARDFAGTNAYEQYF. The CDR3 DNA follows: TGCAGTGCTAGAGACTTTGCCGGGACAAACGCCTACGAGCAGTACTTC. The chain links TRBV20-1 to TRBJ2-7; D is possibly TRBD1 (6 bases). Germline-derived CDR1 and CDR2 are DFQATT and SNEGSKA (reference sequence). Deletions cut 0 bases from V and 2 bases from J, with 17 bases between. The CDR3 is 16 residues long.

This sequence joins TRBV25-1 and TRBJ1-2, with D tentatively TRBD1 (5 bases). Germline V gene data show CDR1 as MGHDK and CDR2 as SYGVNS. V lost 6 bases, J lost 5 bases, and 7 bases lay in between. The length of the CDR3 is 11 residues. The CDR3 region is CASRAGYGYTF. For the CDR3, the DNA is TGTGCCAGCAGGGCAGGGTATGGCTACACCTTC.

This clonotype appeared a single time. J is TRBJ2-2 and V is TRBV6-6; D unresolved. Germline V lookup: CDR1 MNHNY, CDR2 SVGAGI (reference sequence). The CDR3 sequence is 13 residues long. Trimming removed 2 bases from V and 4 bases from J, with 5 bases in between. The DNA of the CDR3 is TGTGCCAGCAGTTACGGGCTCACCGGGGAGCTGTTTTTT. The encoded protein is CASSYGLTGELFF.

This clonotype was found a few times. The rearrangement links TRBV11-2 to TRBJ2-1; D might be TRBD1 or TRBD2, each matching 5 bases. V was clipped by 4 bases and J by 0 bases, with 13 bases between them. There are 16 residues in the CDR3. The V gene's germline CDR1 is SGHAT and CDR2 FQNNGV. For the CDR3, the DNA is TGTGCCAGCAGCTGGGGCACCCGGGGCTCCTACAATGAGCAGTTCTTC. Residues: CASSWGTRGSYNEQFF.

By sample share, this clonotype is large. The chain is built from TRBV7-6 and TRBJ2-2; D may be TRBD1 (5 bases). This CDR3 region has 16 residues. V lost 5 bases, J lost 2 bases, and 15 bases lay in between. In germline, CDR1 is SGHVS, CDR2 FNYEAQ. The CDR3 sequence is CASSLLLTGNTGELFF. CDR3 bases: TGTGCCAGCAGCCTACTTCTAACAGGAAACACCGGGGAGCTGTTTTTT. The whole variable domain, remainder taken from reference TRBV7-6 and TRBJ2-2, is GAGVSQSPRYKVTKRGQDVALRCDPISGHVSLYWYRQALGQGPEFLTYFNYEAQQDKSGLPNDRFSAERPEGSISTLTIQRTEQRDSAMYRCASSLLLTGNTGELFFGEGSRLTVL.

The CDR3 DNA is TGTGCCAGCAGCGCCCCCGGGACACCCAATGAGCAGTTCTTC. It encodes CASSAPGTPNEQFF. The J gene is TRBJ2-1, the V gene TRBV9; perhaps TRBD1 as D (6 bases). V lost 3 bases and J 6 bases, leaving 13 bases between the germline ends. Germline V gene lookup returns CDR1 SGDLS and CDR2 YYNGEE. There are 14 residues in the CDR3. The variable domain in full, completed from reference TRBV9 and TRBJ2-1, reads DSGVTQTPKHLITATGQRVTLRCSPRSGDLSVYWYQQSLDQGLQFLIQYYNGEERAKGNILERFSAQQFPDLHSELNLSSLELGDSALYFCASSAPGTPNEQFFGPGTRLTVL.

The V call is TRBV7-8, the J call TRBJ2-7; TRBD2 agrees at 12 bases. Unmatched junction bases numbered 7, after V lost 5 bases and J lost 5 bases. CDR1 is SGHVS and CDR2 is FQNEAQ in the germline V gene. CDR3 length equals 15 residues. DNA for the CDR3: TGTGCCAGCAGCCTTCGACTAGCGGGAGCTGACGAGCAGTACTTC. Translating gives CASSLRLAGADEQYF.

The chain is built from TRBV30 and TRBJ2-1; D is perhaps TRBD1 (6 bases). Germline V gene sequence: CDR1 GTSNPN, CDR2 SVGIG (reference sequence). The CDR3 is made up of 14 amino acids. Trimming took off 4 bases at V and 10 bases at J, with 20 bases between the two ends. The CDR3 is CAWKLSLEGTEQFF. DNA for the CDR3: TGTGCCTGGAAGCTGTCGTTAGAGGGGACAGAGCAGTTCTTC.

This clonotype occurred a few times. The V call is TRBV2, the J call TRBJ2-7; D is uncertain. V was cut by 1 base and J by 8 bases, with 18 bases left in between. Germline values: CDR1 SNHLY, CDR2 FYNNEI. This CDR3 is built from 15 residues. The CDR3 DNA is TGTGCCAGCAGTGAAGACTACGGTAGGGTAGCAAAGCAGTACTTC. Amino acids: CASSEDYGRVAKQYF.

This clonotype was counted only a few times. This sequence joins TRBV7-2 and TRBJ2-7; 13 positions match TRBD2. This CDR3 region has 15 residues. Per germline, CDR1 SGHTA and CDR2 FQGNSA. Trimming took 5 bases from V and 2 from J; bases not matched to a gene: 3. In nucleotides, the CDR3 is TGTGCCAGCAGCATGGGACTAGCGGGACCCTACGAGCAGTACTTC. As protein: CASSMGLAGPYEQYF.

This clonotype was detected only a few times. The chain employs TRBV11-2 and TRBJ1-1, with TRBD1 matching 9 bases. The CDR3 runs 15 residues. J lost 4 bases, V lost 5 bases, and 8 bases had no gene match. Germline V CDR1 and CDR2: SGHAT, FQNNGV. CDR3 residues: CASSAYRDRVTEAFF. CDR3 bases: TGTGCCAGCAGCGCGTACCGGGACAGGGTCACTGAAGCTTTCTTT.

V is TRBV9 and J is TRBJ2-3; no firm D call. The CDR3 has 14 residues. CDR1 is SGDLS and CDR2 is YYNGEE in the germline V gene. With 4 bases removed from V and 3 bases from J, the gap between germline ends came to 12 bases. The CDR3 is CASSPVGGTDTQYF. The CDR3 DNA reads TGTGCCAGCAGCCCCGTGGGTGGGACAGATACGCAGTATTTT.

The chain couples TRBV14 to TRBJ1-2; unclear D gene. The V gene's germline CDR1 is SGHDN and CDR2 FVKESK. V was cut by 3 bases and J by 8 bases, with 13 bases left in between. The CDR3 extends over 13 amino acids. CDR3 nucleotides: TGTGCCAGCAGCCACCCCTCATGGGTGGGCTACACCTTC. Translating gives CASSHPSWVGYTF.

This clonotype was counted at least ten times. CDR3 loop: CASSARTVGQPQHF. CDR3 coding DNA: TGTGCCAGTAGTGCCAGGACAGTTGGACAGCCCCAGCATTTT. The V gene is TRBV19, the J gene TRBJ1-5, with D tentatively TRBD1 (6 bases). The germline CDR1 and CDR2 sequences are LNHDA and SQIVND (reference sequence). The V end was cut by 5 bases, the J end by 7 bases, with 15 bases between. The CDR3 runs to 14 residues. The full variable domain, rest sourced from reference TRBV19 and TRBJ1-5, is DGGITQSPKYLFRKEGQNVTLSCEQNLNHDAMYWYRQDPGQGLRLIYYSQIVNDFQKGDIAEGYSVSREKKESFPLTVTSAQKNPTAFYLCASSARTVGQPQHFGDGTRLSIL.

The chain combines TRBV29-1 with TRBJ2-7; TRBD2 agrees at 10 bases. The V gene end was trimmed by 6 bases and the J gene end by 4 bases; junction bases not matched to a gene: 3. The CDR3 runs to 12 residues. Germline V gene sequence: CDR1 SQVTM, CDR2 ANQGSEA. In DNA, the CDR3 is TGCAGCGTACTAGCGGGATCTTACGAGCAGTACTTC. Protein sequence: CSVLAGSYEQYF.

The gene calls are TRBV28 and TRBJ2-3; TRBD2 aligns across 13 bases. CDR3 length: 16 amino acids. V gave up 2 bases and J gave up 6 bases; unmatched junction bases: 5. Per germline, CDR1 MDHEN and CDR2 SYDVKM. This CDR3 is CASSLGLAGVRDTQYF. DNA of the CDR3: TGTGCCAGCAGTTTAGGACTAGCGGGGGTTCGGGATACGCAGTATTTT. Looking up the rest from reference TRBV28 and TRBJ2-3 gives the full variable domain: DVKVTQSSRYLVKRTGEKVFLECVQDMDHENMFWYRQDPGLGLRLIYFSYDVKMKEKGDIPEGYSVSREKKERFSLILESASTNQTSMYLCASSLGLAGVRDTQYFGPGTRLTVL.

This clonotype appeared a few times. The chain uses TRBV12-3 or TRBV12-4 and TRBJ1-2; D is ambiguous. The CDR3 extends over 13 amino acids. The germline V and J ends were trimmed by 3 bases and 1 base, with 6 bases remaining between them. The CDR3 nucleotides read TGTGCCAGCAGTTTCCGGATTAACTATGGCTACACCTTC. Protein: CASSFRINYGYTF.

The chain joins TRBV4-3 to TRBJ1-1, with D possibly TRBD1 on 5 matching bases. The germline V gene encodes CDR1 LGHNA and CDR2 YSLEER. V shed 4 bases and J shed 7 bases, with 16 bases lying between them. CDR3 length equals 14 residues. CDR3 sequence (DNA): TGCGCCAGCAGCCGGTGGGGGGAAAAGGGTGAAGCTTTCTTT. As protein: CASSRWGEKGEAFF.

This rearrangement joins TRBV4-1 to TRBJ1-5, with D perhaps matching TRBD1 (5 bases). V was trimmed by 1 base and J by 2 bases, leaving 6 bases between them. The germline CDR1 and CDR2 sequences are MGHRA and YSYEKL. The CDR3 totals 14 residues. This CDR3 is CASSQVGGNQPQHF. The CDR3 bases are TGCGCCAGCAGCCAAGTGGGGGGCAATCAGCCCCAGCATTTT.

There are many counts of this clonotype. V is TRBV7-9 and J is TRBJ2-1; D assignment may be TRBD1 or TRBD2 (5 bases each). Germline CDR1 reads SEHNR; CDR2 reads FQNEAQ (reference sequence). Trimming pared 5 bases from V and 3 bases from J, leaving 17 bases between. The CDR3 loop spans 16 amino acids. The CDR3: CASSPRGRTIYNEQFF. Written as DNA, the CDR3 is TGTGCCAGCAGCCCCCGGGGCAGAACAATCTACAATGAGCAGTTCTTC.

This clonotype was observed a handful of times. The chain has TRBV4-3 and TRBJ2-7; 10 bases are shared with TRBD2. Germline V gene sequence: CDR1 LGHNA, CDR2 YSLEER. CDR3 length: 16 amino acids. After removal of 1 base from V and 5 bases from J, the junction contained 8 bases not matched to a gene. The CDR3 sequence is CASSQATSSGSDEQYF. CDR3 DNA sequence: TGCGCCAGCAGCCAAGCGACTTCTAGCGGGAGCGACGAGCAGTACTTC.

V is TRBV7-6 and J is TRBJ2-2, with D possibly TRBD1 on 5 matching bases. The V gene's germline CDR1 is SGHVS and CDR2 FNYEAQ. Deletions cut 5 bases from V and 1 base from J, with 5 bases between. The CDR3 has 13 amino acids. The CDR3 DNA is TGTGCCAGCAGCACAGGGAACACCGGGGAGCTGTTTTTT. Translation: CASSTGNTGELFF.

The chain employs TRBV29-1 and TRBJ2-3; D is unclear. With 4 bases removed from V and 4 bases from J, the gap between germline ends came to 15 bases. In germline, CDR1 is SQVTM, CDR2 ANQGSEA. The length of the CDR3 is 14 residues. Here the CDR3 reads CSVAQALNPDTQYF. Written as DNA, the CDR3 is TGCAGCGTTGCTCAGGCCCTCAACCCAGATACGCAGTATTTT.

CDR3 sequence (DNA): TGTGCCAGCAGCTTAGAAAGGGTGATGGAACAAGAGACCCAGTACTTC. It yields the protein CASSLERVMEQETQYF. The V gene is TRBV11-2, the J gene TRBJ2-5; unclear D gene. CDR3 length: 16 amino acids. The germline V gene has CDR1 SGHAT and CDR2 FQNNGV. The V end was cut by 0 bases, the J end by 2 bases, with 13 bases between.